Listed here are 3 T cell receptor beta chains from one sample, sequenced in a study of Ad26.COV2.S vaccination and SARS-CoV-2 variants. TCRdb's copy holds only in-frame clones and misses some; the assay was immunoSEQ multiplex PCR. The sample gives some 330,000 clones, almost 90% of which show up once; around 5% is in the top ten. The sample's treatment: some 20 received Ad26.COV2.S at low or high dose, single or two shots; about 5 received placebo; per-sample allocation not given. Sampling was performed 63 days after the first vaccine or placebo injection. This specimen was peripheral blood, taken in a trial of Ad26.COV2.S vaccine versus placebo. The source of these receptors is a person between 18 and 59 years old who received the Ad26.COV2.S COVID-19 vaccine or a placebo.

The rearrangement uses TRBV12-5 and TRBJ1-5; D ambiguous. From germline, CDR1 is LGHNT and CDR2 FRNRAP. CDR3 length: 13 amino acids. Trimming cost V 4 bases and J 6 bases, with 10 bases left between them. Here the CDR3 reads CASGSSPGQPQHF. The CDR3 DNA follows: TGTGCTAGTGGTTCCTCCCCAGGTCAGCCCCAGCATTTT.

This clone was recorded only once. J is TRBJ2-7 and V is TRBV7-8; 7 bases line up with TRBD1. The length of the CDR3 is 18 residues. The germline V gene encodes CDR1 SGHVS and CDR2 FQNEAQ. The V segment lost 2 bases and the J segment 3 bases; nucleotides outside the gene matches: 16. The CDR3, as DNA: TGTGCCAGCAGCTTACACAGGGGTATGCCGACGAGCCTCTACGAGCAGTACGTC. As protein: CASSLHRGMPTSLYEQYV.

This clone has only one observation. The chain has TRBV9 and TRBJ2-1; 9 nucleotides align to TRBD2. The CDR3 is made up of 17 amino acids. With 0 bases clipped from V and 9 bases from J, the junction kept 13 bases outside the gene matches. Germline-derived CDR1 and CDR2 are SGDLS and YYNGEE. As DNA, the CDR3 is TGTGCCAGCAGCGTAGGCGGAGGGAGCGGGAGGCGGGGTGAGCAGTTCTTC. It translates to CASSVGGGSGRRGEQFF. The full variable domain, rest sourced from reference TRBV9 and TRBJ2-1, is DSGVTQTPKHLITATGQRVTLRCSPRSGDLSVYWYQQSLDQGLQFLIQYYNGEERAKGNILERFSAQQFPDLHSELNLSSLELGDSALYFCASSVGGGSGRRGEQFFGPGTRLTVL.